The clone carrying this TCR beta chain appeared many times. Its antigen is not identified. The data originate from a study of T-cell reconstitution after alpha-beta-depleted transplantation in children. Points from the study as a whole: Some patients showed high day-60 TCRbeta diversity, which derived from surviving recipient T cells and thymic progenitors. Fresh T-cell production supplied most of the T-cell counts and diversity seen one year after transplant. The study reportedly traced alpha-beta T cells about two months after transplant to several hundred expanded graft clones.

This CDR3 region has 16 residues. The germline V gene has CDR1 DFQATT and CDR2 SNEGSKA (reference sequence). Trimming cost V 3 bases and J 1 base; bases outside gene matches: 8. Unique molecular identifiers featured in how the TCRbeta library was prepared. Via MiXCR, TCRdb re-called the PCR reads, giving one row per CDR3 protein. This table has approximately 300,000 distinct CDR3 sequences, around a tenth appearing once. This TCR came from a male patient between 2 and 15 years old who had a stem cell transplant for chronic granulomatous disease, so the T cells may come from the graft donor. The rearrangement uses TRBV20-1 and TRBJ2-5; TRBD2 matches at 10 bases. The sequences come from peripheral blood, collected 180 days after TCRalphabeta/CD19-depleted stem cell transplant. CDR3 amino acids: CSARRASGRGQETQYF. The DNA for the CDR3 is TGCAGTGCTAGGAGGGCTAGCGGGAGAGGCCAAGAGACCCAGTACTTC.